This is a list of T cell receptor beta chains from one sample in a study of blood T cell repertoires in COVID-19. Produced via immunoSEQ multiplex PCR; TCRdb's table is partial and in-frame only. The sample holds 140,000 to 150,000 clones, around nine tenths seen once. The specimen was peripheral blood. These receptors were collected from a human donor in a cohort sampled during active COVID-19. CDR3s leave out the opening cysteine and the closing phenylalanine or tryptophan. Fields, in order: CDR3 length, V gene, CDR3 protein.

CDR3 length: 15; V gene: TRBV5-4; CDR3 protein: ASSPGTGVLRGQTQY
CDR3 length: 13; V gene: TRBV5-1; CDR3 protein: ASSSGTGDSYEQY
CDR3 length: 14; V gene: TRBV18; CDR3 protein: ASSLAGTGEGSPLH
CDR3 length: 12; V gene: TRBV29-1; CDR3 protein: SAKTGANTGELF
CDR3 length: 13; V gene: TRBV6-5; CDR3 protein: ASSKNDMDPGEQY
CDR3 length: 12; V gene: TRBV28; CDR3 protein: ASSLSGESQPQH
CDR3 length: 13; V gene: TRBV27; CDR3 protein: ASSLSIAGVGELF
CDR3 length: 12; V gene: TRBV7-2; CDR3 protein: ASSLGGGWGEQF
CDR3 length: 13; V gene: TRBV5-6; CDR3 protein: ASSLELSGDEKLF
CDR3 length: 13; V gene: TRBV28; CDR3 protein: ASSPGTGYAGELF
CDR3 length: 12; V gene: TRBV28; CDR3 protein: ASSIQVSNQPQH
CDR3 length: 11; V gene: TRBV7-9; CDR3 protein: ASRLDREETQY
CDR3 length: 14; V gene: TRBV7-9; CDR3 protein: ASSQGQGSFTDTQY
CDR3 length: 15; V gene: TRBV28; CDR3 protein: ASSLTGAGFGNQPQH
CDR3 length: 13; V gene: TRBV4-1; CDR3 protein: ASSQTSAFTDTQY
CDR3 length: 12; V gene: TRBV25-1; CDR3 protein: ASRRGMVTDTQY
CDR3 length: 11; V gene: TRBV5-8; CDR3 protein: ASSPTRANEQY
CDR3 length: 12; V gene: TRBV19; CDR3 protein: ASRPYTTNEKLF
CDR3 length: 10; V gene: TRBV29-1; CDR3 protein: SDLSFGDTQY
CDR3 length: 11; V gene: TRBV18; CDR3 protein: ASSPDSNSPLH
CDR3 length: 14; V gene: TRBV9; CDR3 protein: ASSVGREGGIYGYT
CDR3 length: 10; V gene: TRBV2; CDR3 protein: ASSVSGREAF
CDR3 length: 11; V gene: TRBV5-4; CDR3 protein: ASSLGRSNEQF
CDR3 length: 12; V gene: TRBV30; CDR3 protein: AWSSGRGPGELF
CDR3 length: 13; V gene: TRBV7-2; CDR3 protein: ASTSQGAGSTEAF
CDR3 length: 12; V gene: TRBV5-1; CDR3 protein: ASSLGPAGYGYT
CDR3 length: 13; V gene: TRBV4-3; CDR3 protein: ASSPWTGSNYGYT
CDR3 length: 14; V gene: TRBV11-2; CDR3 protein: ASSHSRTGGSKGYT
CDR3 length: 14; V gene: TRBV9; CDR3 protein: ASSEDGTRFSREQF
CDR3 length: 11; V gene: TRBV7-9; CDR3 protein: ASSFYYAREQY
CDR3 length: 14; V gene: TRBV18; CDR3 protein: ASSRKTSGRADEQF